The clone carrying this T cell receptor (beta chain) was observed a single time. Its antigen is not identified. The CDR3 runs 17 residues. Germline assignment: CDR1 SGHTA and CDR2 FQGNSA. The ends lost 1 base at V and 2 bases at J; junction bases unmatched: 5. The data were obtained in a study of OX40 agonist ivuxolimab in advanced cancers. For the study at large: With ivuxolimab, an agonistic anti-OX40 (CD134) antibody, patients were treated. Findings and limits, study-wide: At doses 0.1 to 3.0 mg/kg, CD4+ and CD8+ clones expanded. Nonresponders, in some cases, also had low normalized T-cell clonal expansion.

Repertoires were generated with immunoSEQ multiplex PCR, while TCRdb's copy carries only in-frame clones and drops some. The profile shows over 150,000 clones, approximately 94% of them singletons. Baseline was the first blood sampling point, followed by cycle 4 day 1 and cycle 7 day 1. The rearrangement joins TRBV7-2 to TRBJ2-3; 11 positions agree with TRBD2. The input for sequencing was CD4+ or CD8+ T cells sorted from blood, taken in a trial of the OX40 agonist ivuxolimab. This TCR was sampled from an adult with an advanced solid tumor such as melanoma, head and neck, liver or kidney cancer. The CDR3 region is CASSLVGTSGHTDTQYF. The CDR3 DNA sequence: TGTGCCAGCAGCTTAGTAGGGACTAGCGGCCACACAGATACGCAGTATTTT.